The 15 T cell receptor beta chains reported below all come from one sample, sequenced in a study of blood T cell repertoires in COVID-19. Here immunoSEQ multiplex PCR was the method, and the copy in TCRdb shows in-frame clones only, minus some. Of approximately 100,000 clones listed, about 85% are singletons. Sequencing used peripheral blood. The receptors shown here come from a woman in her 70s with acute or convalescent COVID-19.

The chain has TRBV14 and TRBJ2-5, with a tentative D call TRBD2 (6 bases). Germline V gene sequence: CDR1 SGHDN, CDR2 FVKESK. The CDR3 has 13 residues. V lost 3 bases and J lost 6, with 11 bases in between. CDR3 residues: CASSQGGLQTQYF. In nucleotides, the CDR3 is TGTGCCAGCAGCCAGGGGGGTCTGCAGACCCAGTACTTC.

The gene calls are TRBV20-1 and TRBJ2-5; no reliable D call. V gave up 3 bases and J gave up 5 bases, with 7 bases separating them. Germline V gene data show CDR1 as DFQATT and CDR2 as SNEGSKA (reference sequence). This CDR3 spans 11 amino acids. The CDR3 loop reads CSASARETQYF. In DNA form, the CDR3 reads TGCAGTGCTAGTGCGAGGGAGACCCAGTACTTC.

The chain links TRBV6-2 or TRBV6-3 to TRBJ2-2; 11 nucleotides align to TRBD1. The V segment lost 5 bases and the J segment 5 bases; nucleotides outside the gene matches: 7. CDR1 and CDR2 from the germline V gene are MNHEY and SVGEGT. The CDR3 has 16 amino acids. The CDR3 DNA follows: TGTGCCAGCAGTCCAAGGACAGGGGGCGGTACCGGGGAGCTGTTTTTT. This encodes CASSPRTGGGTGELFF.

The chain employs TRBV7-9 and TRBJ1-1; 7 bases are a match to TRBD1. Looked up from germline, CDR1 is SEHNR and CDR2 is FQNEAQ (reference sequence). The CDR3 length is 14 residues. V trimming: 5 bases; J trimming: 4 bases; junction bases outside the gene matches: 7. The DNA of the CDR3 is TGTGCCAGCAGCACCACGAGACAGGGCACTGAAGCTTTCTTT. Translation: CASSTTRQGTEAFF.

The gene calls are TRBV7-6 and TRBJ1-3, with 7 nucleotides matching TRBD1. Losses at the gene ends were 5 bases for V and 0 bases for J; bases not matched to a gene: 16. CDR1 SGHVS and CDR2 FNYEAQ come from the germline V gene. The CDR3 is 19 amino acids. The CDR3 loop is CASSLYRGADLFSGNTIYF. The CDR3 coding sequence is TGTGCCAGCAGCCTTTACAGGGGCGCCGACCTATTCTCTGGAAACACCATATATTTT.

This chain links TRBV6-1 with TRBJ2-2, with unresolved D. Germline V CDR1 and CDR2: MNHNS, SASEGT. CDR3 size: 14 residues. V was clipped by 2 bases and J by 6 bases, with 10 bases between them. The CDR3 coding sequence is TGTGCCAGCAGTGAAATCCGCGGTCCCGGGGAGCTGTTTTTT. It is translated as CASSEIRGPGELFF.

The chain is built from TRBV6-1 and TRBJ1-5; D uncertain. With 1 base removed from V and 0 bases from J, the gap between germline ends came to 10 bases. This CDR3 is 16 amino acids long. Germline CDR1 reads MNHNS; CDR2 reads SASEGT. The CDR3 coding sequence is TGTGCCAGCAGTGAAGTGCCAGTCCATAGCAATCAGCCCCAGCATTTT. It encodes CASSEVPVHSNQPQHF.

The rearrangement uses TRBV19 and TRBJ1-2; 7 nucleotides line up with TRBD1. V shed 6 bases and J 2 bases; nucleotides not matched to a gene: 6. Germline lookup yields CDR1 LNHDA and CDR2 SQIVND (reference sequence). The CDR3 has 14 residues. In DNA form, the CDR3 reads TGTGCCAGTAGACGACCGGGACAGAACTATGGCTACACCTTC. The encoded protein is CASRRPGQNYGYTF.

This clone was seen once. J is TRBJ2-5 and V is TRBV7-8; D is undetermined. Deletions cut 5 bases from V and 2 bases from J, with 9 bases between. The CDR3 is 13 residues long. CDR1 and CDR2 (germline): SGHVS, FQNEAQ. CDR3 protein: CASSPYIQETQYF. The DNA of the CDR3 is TGTGCCAGCAGCCCATACATTCAAGAGACCCAGTACTTC.

The chain's CDR3 is CASSLPFRGGKPQHF. The CDR3 bases are TGTGCCAGCAGTCTACCCTTTAGGGGCGGGAAGCCCCAGCATTTT. The chain combines TRBV28 with TRBJ1-5; tentatively, D is TRBD1 (5 bases). Trimming cost V 5 bases and J 8 bases, with 19 bases left between them. The CDR3 contains 15 residues. Germline CDR1 is MDHEN and CDR2 is SYDVKM.

The CDR3 bases are TGTGCCAGCAGTTGGGACAGGGGGCGTACCGGGGAGCTGTTTTTT. This sequence encodes CASSWDRGRTGELFF. The V gene is TRBV2, the J gene TRBJ2-2; 12 bases align to TRBD1. The length of the CDR3 is 15 residues. V lost 5 bases and J lost 5; bases outside the gene matches: 3. Germline V gene data show CDR1 as SNHLY and CDR2 as FYNNEI.

The rearrangement links TRBV4-2 to TRBJ1-2; a possible D gene is TRBD1 (6 bases). The CDR3 contains 15 residues. The V gene lost 0 bases and the J gene lost 5 bases, with 13 bases spanning the gap. The germline V gene has CDR1 LGHNA and CDR2 YNFKEQ. The CDR3 reads CASSQDQGISYGYTF. The DNA of the CDR3 is TGTGCCAGCAGCCAAGACCAGGGGATTTCTTATGGCTACACCTTC.

V is TRBV5-6 and J is TRBJ1-1; no definite D call. V was clipped by 6 bases and J by 2 bases, with 8 bases between them. The germline V gene has CDR1 SGHDT and CDR2 YYEEEE. CDR3 length: 12 amino acids. The CDR3 DNA reads TGTGCCAGCAAGAGAGTTAACACTGAAGCTTTCTTT. It specifies CASKRVNTEAFF.

The chain couples TRBV16 to TRBJ2-1; 8 positions agree with TRBD2. The CDR3 contains 16 residues. The trim removed 1 base at V and 9 bases at J, leaving 11 bases unmatched. Germline CDR1 is KGHSY and CDR2 is FQNENV. The CDR3 loop is CASSQYARGGDGEQFF. CDR3 DNA sequence: TGTGCCAGCAGCCAATACGCTCGGGGGGGAGATGGTGAGCAGTTCTTC.

This clone was detected only once. The gene calls are TRBV25-1 and TRBJ2-3; D might be TRBD2 (6 bases). Germline V gives CDR1 MGHDK, CDR2 SYGVNS. The V and J ends lost 3 bases and 0 bases respectively, with 13 bases between them. The CDR3 spans 16 residues. This CDR3 reads CASSDPFRESTDTQYF. Here the CDR3 DNA reads TGTGCCAGCAGTGACCCATTTCGGGAGAGCACAGATACGCAGTATTTT. The full variable domain, completed using reference TRBV25-1 and TRBJ2-3, is EADIYQTPRYLVIGTGKKITLECSQTMGHDKMYWYQQDPGMELHLIHYSYGVNSTEKGDLSSESTVSRIRTEHFPLTLESARPSHTSQYLCASSDPFRESTDTQYFGPGTRLTVL.